This T cell receptor beta chain was captured in a study of blood T cell repertoires in COVID-19. For the study at large: Italy, Spain and the United States were the sources of the convalescent and acute COVID-19 samples.

Germline values: CDR1 MGHRA, CDR2 YSYEKL. After removal of 1 base from V and 2 bases from J, the junction contained 5 bases not matched to a gene. There are 15 residues in the CDR3. Authors' methods: Amplification with reference gene primers provided the estimates of nucleated cell counts. Produced via immunoSEQ multiplex PCR; TCRdb's table is partial and in-frame only. The DNA was the basis for D and trimming; V, J and clone size are from that table. The sample records almost 500,000 clones, around nine tenths being singletons. This TCR derives from a woman aged 60 to 75 who had recovered from COVID-19. The sample was PBMCs or T cells enriched from blood (not recorded which). This chain joins TRBV4-1 and TRBJ2-7; 7 nucleotides align to TRBD1. The DNA of the CDR3 is TGCGCCAGCAGCCAAGTGACAGGGACGGCCTACGAGCAGTACTTC. It encodes CASSQVTGTAYEQYF.